What follows are 19 T cell receptor beta chains derived from one specimen sequenced in a study of cytomegalovirus exposure and HLA in healthy donors. The PCR contained 60 Vbeta and 13 Jbeta primers. The data were produced by immunoSEQ multiplex PCR, yet TCRdb's version contains in-frame clones alone and is incomplete. Here the sample spans around 200,000 clones, 82% being singletons. Sequenced material: PBMCs. The receptors were gathered from a woman aged 40 to 50 in good health and CMV-seronegative.

The V gene is TRBV10-2, the J gene TRBJ1-5, with 12 positions matching TRBD1. The CDR3 totals 16 residues. CDR1 and CDR2 from the germline V gene are WSHSY and SAAADI. After removal of 6 bases from V and 3 bases from J, the junction contained 6 bases not matched to a gene. The DNA for the CDR3 is TGCGCCAGCAGCCCCGGGACAGGGGGCGTCAATCAGCCCCAGCATTTT. This encodes CASSPGTGGVNQPQHF.

This clone was seen only a few times. The chain joins TRBV18 to TRBJ2-2; D gene unclear. The CDR3 has 12 amino acids. CDR1 KGHSH and CDR2 LQKENI come from the germline V gene. V shed 6 bases and J shed 6 bases, with 8 bases lying between them. The CDR3 nucleotides are TGTGCCAGCTCTCAATTTTCCGGGGAGCTGTTTTTT. Amino acids: CASSQFSGELFF.

This chain joins TRBV7-9 and TRBJ2-1, with TRBD1 matching 8 bases. V was clipped by 7 bases and J by 0 bases; unmatched bases: 5. The V gene's germline CDR1 is SEHNR and CDR2 FQNEAQ (reference sequence). CDR3 length: 15 residues. The CDR3 here is CASTSGTGSYNEQFF. The CDR3 region has the DNA TGTGCCAGCACCTCCGGGACAGGCTCCTACAATGAGCAGTTCTTC.

The chain links TRBV7-3 to TRBJ2-3, with 9 nucleotides matching TRBD2. CDR1 and CDR2 from the germline V gene are SGHTA and FQGTGA. V was clipped by 3 bases and J by 2 bases; unmatched bases: 3. The CDR3 has 15 amino acids. The CDR3 DNA sequence: TGTGCCAGCAGCTTGCTAGCGGGGCTCACAGATACGCAGTATTTT. It specifies CASSLLAGLTDTQYF. The full variable domain, completed using reference TRBV7-3 and TRBJ2-3, is GAGVSQTPSNKVTEKGKYVELRCDPISGHTALYWYRQSLGQGPEFLIYFQGTGAADDSGLPNDRFFAVRPEGSVSTLKIQRTERGDSAVYLCASSLLAGLTDTQYFGPGTRLTVL.

This clone was seen more than once but under ten times. This sequence joins TRBV7-3 and TRBJ2-3, with 8 bases lining up with TRBD1. This CDR3 contains 15 residues. With V trimmed by 4 bases and J by 2 bases, 5 bases remained unmatched. Germline V gene data show CDR1 as SGHTA and CDR2 as FQGTGA. The CDR3 loop is CASSSTGVTTDTQYF. DNA for the CDR3: TGTGCCAGCAGCTCGACAGGGGTGACCACAGATACGCAGTATTTT.

The CDR3 DNA sequence: TGTGCTAGTGGTTTGGTACTGACAGCCGTCCCGGAAGGGGGCTACACCTTC. Translated, it gives CASGLVLTAVPEGGYTF. This chain uses TRBV12-5 with TRBJ1-2; perhaps TRBD1 as D (5 bases). The CDR3 runs to 17 residues. The germline V gene encodes CDR1 LGHNT and CDR2 FRNRAP. V lost 0 bases to trimming and J lost 8 bases, with 22 bases between them.

The chain carries TRBV5-1 and TRBJ2-7; 9 positions agree with TRBD2. The CDR3 extends over 14 amino acids. In germline, CDR1 is SGHRS, CDR2 YFSETQ. V was pared by 2 bases and J by 3 bases, with 3 bases of the junction left unmatched. The CDR3 DNA sequence: TGCGCCAGCAGCTTATATAGCGGGAGCTACGAGCAGTACTTC. Its protein product is CASSLYSGSYEQYF. Full variable domain (missing parts from reference TRBV5-1 and TRBJ2-7): KAGVTQTPRYLIKTRGQQVTLSCSPISGHRSVSWYQQTPGQGLQFLFEYFSETQRNKGNFPGRFSGRQFSNSRSEMNVSTLELGDSALYLCASSLYSGSYEQYFGPGTRLTVT.

The chain is built from TRBV5-8 and TRBJ1-5, with 8 nucleotides matching TRBD1. The CDR3 contains 16 residues. Germline CDR1 SGHTS, CDR2 YDEGEE. V lost 4 bases and J lost 0; bases outside the gene matches: 6. For the CDR3, the DNA is TGTGCCAGCAGCGGACAGGGAGTATATAGCAATCAGCCCCAGCATTTT. Translation gives CASSGQGVYSNQPQHF. The full variable domain, in which reference TRBV5-8 and TRBJ1-5 provide the parts outside the CDR3, is EAGVTQSPTHLIKTRGQQATLRCSPISGHTSVYWYQQALGLGLQFLLWYDEGEERNRGNFPPRFSGRQFPNYSSELNVNALELEDSALYLCASSGQGVYSNQPQHFGDGTRLSIL.

This chain links TRBV28 with TRBJ2-7; 10 bases line up with TRBD1. This CDR3 contains 16 residues. V shed 5 bases, J shed 2 bases, and the junction held 9 bases outside the gene matches. Germline loops: CDR1 MDHEN, CDR2 SYDVKM. In nucleotides, the CDR3 is TGTGCCAGCAGTCCTTTTGACGGACAGGGGGCCTACGAGCAGTACTTC. Translating it yields CASSPFDGQGAYEQYF.

V and J are TRBV18 and TRBJ2-4; the match to TRBD2 covers 13 bases. The CDR3 runs 17 residues. The germline gives CDR1 KGHSH, CDR2 LQKENI. The J segment lost 5 bases and the V segment lost 3 bases, leaving 7 bases of the junction unmatched. CDR3 sequence reads: CASSPRTSGRRENIQYF. The CDR3 DNA is TGTGCCAGCTCACCTCGGACTAGCGGGAGACGAGAAAACATTCAGTACTTC. Variable domain in full (rest from reference TRBV18 and TRBJ2-4): NAGVMQNPRHLVRRRGQEARLRCSPMKGHSHVYWYRQLPEEGLKFMVYLQKENIIDESGMPKERFSAEFPKEGPSILRIQQVVRGDSAAYFCASSPRTSGRRENIQYFGAGTRLSVL.

In this sample, this clone turned up a few times. Other DNA sequences in the same sample also yield this CDR3. The chain has TRBV18 and TRBJ2-7; 9 positions match TRBD2. Germline lookup yields CDR1 KGHSH and CDR2 LQKENI. The CDR3 covers 15 residues. With V trimmed by 3 bases and J by 3 bases, 6 bases remained unmatched. CDR3 amino acids: CASSPVAGVSYEQYF. The CDR3, as DNA: TGTGCCAGCTCACCCGTAGCGGGAGTGAGCTACGAGCAGTACTTC.

V is TRBV27 and J is TRBJ1-5; TRBD1 might be the D (5 bases). The CDR3 spans 14 residues. CDR1 is MNHEY and CDR2 is SMNVEV in the germline V gene (reference sequence). Trimming shortened V by 5 bases and J by 3 bases, and 11 bases separated the two germline ends. The CDR3 sequence: CASSGLGDNQPQHF. DNA of the CDR3: TGTGCCAGCAGTGGGTTAGGGGACAATCAGCCCCAGCATTTT.

The CDR3 sequence: CATSRTGGELFF. The CDR3 coding sequence is TGTGCGACTAGCAGGACGGGCGGGGAGCTGTTTTTT. The chain is built from TRBV27 and TRBJ2-2; 7 nucleotides line up with TRBD2. The CDR3 covers 12 residues. Germline V lookup: CDR1 MNHEY, CDR2 SMNVEV (reference sequence).

This clone was detected only a few times. CDR3 sequence: CAVRQGLTTEAFF. The CDR3 DNA follows: TGTGCCGTGCGACAGGGTTTAACCACTGAAGCTTTCTTT. This chain uses TRBV30 with TRBJ1-1; TRBD1 agrees at 7 bases. Germline V lookup: CDR1 GTSNPN, CDR2 SVGIG (reference sequence). The trim removed 8 bases at V and 4 bases at J, leaving 10 bases unmatched. The CDR3 is 13 amino acids. Full variable domain (outside the CDR3, taken from reference TRBV30 and TRBJ1-1): SQTIHQWPATLVQPVGSPLSLECTVEGTSNPNLYWYRQAAGRGLQLLFYSVGIGQISSEVPQNLSASRPQDRQFILSSKKLLLSDSGFYLCAVRQGLTTEAFFGQGTRLTVV.

V gene TRBV6-6 combines with J gene TRBJ2-1; perhaps TRBD2 as D (6 bases). The CDR3 extends over 11 amino acids. V lost 6 bases and J lost 9, with 9 bases in between. Germline CDR1 and CDR2: MNHNY and SVGAGI (reference sequence). The CDR3 sequence is CASSLGGEQFF. In nucleotides, the CDR3 is TGTGCCAGCAGCTTGGGAGGTGAGCAGTTCTTC.

The chain links TRBV15 to TRBJ2-1; 14 nucleotides match TRBD2. CDR3 length equals 18 residues. With V trimmed by 2 bases and J by 7 bases, 10 bases remained unmatched. Germline values: CDR1 LNHNV, CDR2 YYDKDF (reference sequence). The CDR3 reads CATSRFPGTSGSRNEQFF. CDR3 coding DNA: TGTGCCACCAGCAGATTTCCCGGGACTAGCGGGAGTAGGAATGAGCAGTTCTTC. Full variable domain (rest looked up from reference TRBV15 and TRBJ2-1): DAMVIQNPRYQVTQFGKPVTLSCSQTLNHNVMYWYQQKSSQAPKLLFHYYDKDFNNEADTPDNFQSRRPNTSFCFLDIRSPGLGDTAMYLCATSRFPGTSGSRNEQFFGPGTRLTVL.

The V gene is TRBV19, the J gene TRBJ1-2, with 11 nucleotides matching TRBD1. Germline V CDR1 and CDR2: LNHDA, SQIVND (reference sequence). V dropped 7 bases and J dropped 6; count of bases not matched to a gene: 10. The CDR3 sequence is 15 residues long. The CDR3 spells CASTKGQGAINGYTF. The CDR3 DNA reads as TGTGCCAGTACCAAAGGACAGGGGGCGATAAATGGCTACACCTTC.

The chain has TRBV4-1 and TRBJ2-5; TRBD2 is a possible D gene (6 bases). The DNA end favors TRBJ2-7, so the J call may be wrong. The CDR3 totals 14 residues. Germline V gene sequence: CDR1 MGHRA, CDR2 YSYEKL. CDR3 bases: TGCGCCAGCAGCCAACCGGGAGTCGCCTACGAGCAGTACTTC. This gives the protein CASSQPGVAYEQYF.

V and J are TRBV7-9 and TRBJ1-5; the D gene is possibly TRBD1 (5 bases). The CDR3 has 13 amino acids. CDR1 is SEHNR, CDR2 FQNEAQ, per germline (reference sequence). V lost 1 base and J 7 bases, leaving 8 bases between the germline ends. CDR3 loop: CASSLEGRQPQHF. The CDR3 DNA reads as TGTGCCAGCAGCTTAGAGGGGAGGCAGCCCCAGCATTTT.